This T cell receptor beta chain was sequenced during a study of cytotoxic CD8 clonotypes in ibrutinib-treated CLL. The protocol was immunoSEQ multiplex PCR, while the TCRdb copy is restricted to in-frame clones and leaves out a portion. Of 60,000 or so clones detected, 45% to 65% appear once; the ten largest clones hold roughly 14%. The CDR3 loop spans 14 amino acids. Germline V gene lookup returns CDR1 SGHAT and CDR2 FQNNGV. V shed 6 bases and J 3 bases; nucleotides not matched to a gene: 4. This clone was found once. The sequence was obtained from a human donor with chronic lymphocytic leukemia. The chain links TRBV11-2 to TRBJ1-1, with 10 bases lining up with TRBD1. The sequences come from PBMCs, collected after 12 months of ibrutinib treatment. The CDR3 protein is CASSYGTGDTEAFF. The DNA for the CDR3 is TGTGCCAGCAGTTACGGGACAGGGGACACTGAAGCTTTCTTT.